This T cell receptor (beta chain) was retrieved from a study of patients and donors after allogeneic stem cell transplantation (dated by TCRdb to the early 2020s). Library generation was performed with RT-PCR. The sequencer listed for this sample is NextSeq 550. TCRdb's own reprocessing of the public reads used fastp at Q25 and MiXCR and kept productive beta chains. Every entry covers one CDR3 protein and lists the most common genes and DNA from its rows. The sample table shows about a million distinct CDR3 sequences, and under 20% are seen once. Roughly 6.4% of the sample lies in the top ten. About this clonotype: Its antigen is not yet known. It has no much larger one-base neighbor in the sample; base qualities were not kept.

Inclusive of the bounding cysteine and phenylalanine, the CDR3 is 15 residues long. Kept here is only the CDR3 DNA, which spans 45 bases and is read in frame from base 1. The germline V end is reduced by 0 bases and the J end by 0 bases; junction bases left unmatched: 1. The germline V gene encodes CDR1 MGHDK and CDR2 SYGVNS. The sequence links TRBV25-1 to TRBJ2-7, and TRBD1 aligns with 8 junction nucleotides. The TCR comes from a human donor who was either an allogeneic HSCT recipient or a stem cell or donor lymphocyte infusion donor (not recorded which). It is not recorded whose cells these are; they may come from a transplant donor. Specimen: blood, either unsorted or a sorted T cell fraction (not recorded which). The DNA sequence is as follows: TGTGCCAGCAGTGAATACGGGACAGGCTCCTACGAGCAGTACTTC. Its amino acids are CASSEYGTGSYEQYF.